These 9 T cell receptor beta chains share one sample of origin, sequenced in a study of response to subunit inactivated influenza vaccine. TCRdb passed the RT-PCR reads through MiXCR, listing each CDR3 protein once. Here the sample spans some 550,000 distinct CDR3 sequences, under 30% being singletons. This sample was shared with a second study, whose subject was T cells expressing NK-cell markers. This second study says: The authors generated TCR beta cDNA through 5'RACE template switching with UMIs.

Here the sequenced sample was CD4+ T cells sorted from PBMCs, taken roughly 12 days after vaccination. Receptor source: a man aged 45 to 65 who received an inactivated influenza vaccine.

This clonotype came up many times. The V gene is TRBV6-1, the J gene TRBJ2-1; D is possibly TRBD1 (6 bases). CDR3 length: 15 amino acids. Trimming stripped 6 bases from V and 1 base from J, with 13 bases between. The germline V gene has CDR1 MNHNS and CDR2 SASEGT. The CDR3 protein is CASRNTGTSYNEQFF. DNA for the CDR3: TGTGCCAGCAGGAACACCGGGACATCCTACAATGAGCAGTTCTTC.

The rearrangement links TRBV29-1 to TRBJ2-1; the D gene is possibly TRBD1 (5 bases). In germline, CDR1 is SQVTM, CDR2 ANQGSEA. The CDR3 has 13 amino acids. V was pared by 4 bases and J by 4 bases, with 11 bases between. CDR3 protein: CSVATDEYNEQFF. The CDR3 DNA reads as TGCAGCGTTGCGACAGATGAGTACAATGAGCAGTTCTTC.

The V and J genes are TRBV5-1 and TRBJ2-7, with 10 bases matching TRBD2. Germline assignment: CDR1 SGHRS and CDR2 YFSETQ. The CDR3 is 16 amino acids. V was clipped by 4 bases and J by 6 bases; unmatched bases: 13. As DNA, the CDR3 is TGCGCCAGCAGCACCGACCCTAGCGGGAGCCTTCTCGAGCAGTACTTC. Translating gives CASSTDPSGSLLEQYF.

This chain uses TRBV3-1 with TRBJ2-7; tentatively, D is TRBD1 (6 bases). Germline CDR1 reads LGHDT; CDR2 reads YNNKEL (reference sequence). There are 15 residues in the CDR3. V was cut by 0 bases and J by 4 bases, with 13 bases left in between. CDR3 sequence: CASSQDRGLTYEQYF. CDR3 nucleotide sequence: TGTGCCAGCAGCCAAGACAGGGGATTGACGTACGAGCAGTACTTC.

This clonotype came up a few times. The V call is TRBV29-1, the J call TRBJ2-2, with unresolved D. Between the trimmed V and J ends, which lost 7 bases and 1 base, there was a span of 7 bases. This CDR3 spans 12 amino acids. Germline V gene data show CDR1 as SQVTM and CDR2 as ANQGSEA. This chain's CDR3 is CSASENTGELFF. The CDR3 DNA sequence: TGCAGCGCCTCCGAGAACACCGGGGAGCTGTTTTTT.

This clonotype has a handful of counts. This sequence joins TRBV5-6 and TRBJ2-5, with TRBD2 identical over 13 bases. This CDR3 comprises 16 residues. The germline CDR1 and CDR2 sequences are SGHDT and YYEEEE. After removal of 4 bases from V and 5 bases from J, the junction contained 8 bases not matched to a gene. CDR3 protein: CASSKRLAGGVETQYF. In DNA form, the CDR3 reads TGTGCCAGCAGCAAGCGACTAGCGGGAGGTGTGGAGACCCAGTACTTC.

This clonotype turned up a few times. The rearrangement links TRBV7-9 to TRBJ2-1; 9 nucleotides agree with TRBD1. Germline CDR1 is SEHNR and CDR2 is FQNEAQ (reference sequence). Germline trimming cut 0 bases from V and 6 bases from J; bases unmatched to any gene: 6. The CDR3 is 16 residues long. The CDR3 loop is CASSLAPPGQGNEQFF. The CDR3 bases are TGTGCCAGCAGCTTAGCCCCGCCGGGACAGGGCAATGAGCAGTTCTTC.

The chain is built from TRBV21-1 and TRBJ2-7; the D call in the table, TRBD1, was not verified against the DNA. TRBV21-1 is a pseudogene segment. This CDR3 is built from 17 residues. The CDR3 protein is CASSESLTDRGRGEQYF. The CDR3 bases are TGTGCCAGCAGCGAATCATTAACGGACAGGGGGCGCGGGGAGCAGTACTTC.

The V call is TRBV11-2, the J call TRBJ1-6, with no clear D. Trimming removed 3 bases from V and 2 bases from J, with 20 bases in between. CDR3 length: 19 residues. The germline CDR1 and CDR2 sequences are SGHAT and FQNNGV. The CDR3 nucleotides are TGTGCCAGCAGCTTTAGGGTATTTATGGGAGGGACCTATAATTCACCCCTCCACTTT. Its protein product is CASSFRVFMGGTYNSPLHF.